Below, 10 T cell receptor beta chains from the same sample are listed, as sequenced in a study of T-cell reconstitution after alpha-beta-depleted transplantation in children. Unique molecular identifiers were incorporated into the prepared TCRbeta library. A single record per CDR3 protein comes from TCRdb applying MiXCR to the PCR reads. Here the sample spans 250,000 to 300,000 distinct CDR3 sequences, about a tenth being singletons. The specimen comprised PBMCs from the stem cell graft donor, sampled from the stem cell graft. The receptors derive from a human donor who donated a stem cell graft to a child with SCID.

In this sample, this clonotype turned up a few times. The chain links TRBV11-1 to TRBJ2-5; perhaps TRBD2 as D (5 bases). The CDR3 extends over 15 amino acids. Trimming left V 5 bases short and J 2 bases short, with 15 bases between. CDR1 and CDR2 from the germline V gene are SGHAT and FQDESV (reference sequence). CDR3 nucleotides: TGTGCCAGCAGCAACCTCGGGAACCCACAAGAGACCCAGTACTTC. It specifies CASSNLGNPQETQYF.

The genes are TRBV27 and TRBJ2-7; D ambiguous. The length of the CDR3 is 13 residues. The germline V and J ends were trimmed by 5 bases and 3 bases, with 11 bases remaining between them. From germline, CDR1 is MNHEY and CDR2 SMNVEV (reference sequence). DNA of the CDR3: TGTGCCAGCAGTATGACCTTGGGCTACGAGCAGTACTTC. Its protein product is CASSMTLGYEQYF.

This clonotype was recorded a few times. The J gene is TRBJ1-4, the V gene TRBV10-3; D is undetermined. The CDR3 covers 15 residues. V lost 6 bases, J lost 8 bases, and 19 bases lay in between. Germline CDR1 and CDR2: ENHRY and SYGVKD. The CDR3, as DNA: TGTGCCATCAGCCCCGGGGAGCGGGAAGAGGAAAAACTGTTTTTT. Protein product: CAISPGEREEEKLFF.

In regard to this clonotype: A much larger clone differs from this one at a single base, so this may be a read error. The rearrangement links TRBV10-3 to TRBJ2-1; D not resolved. Germline CDR1 and CDR2: ENHRY and SYGVKD. The ends were cut back, 2 bases at V and 3 bases at J, with 2 bases in the middle. This CDR3 region has 12 residues. CDR3 region: CAISEGYNEQFF. CDR3 sequence (DNA): TGTGCCATCAGTGAGGGCTACAATGAGCAGTTCTTC.

This clonotype was observed many times. The chain links TRBV7-9 to TRBJ1-2; D possibly corresponds to TRBD1 (6 bases). The CDR3 totals 13 residues. Germline V lookup: CDR1 SEHNR, CDR2 FQNEAQ (reference sequence). Trimming pared 4 bases from V and 8 bases from J, leaving 14 bases between. The CDR3 region is CASSSGPQGGYTF. DNA of the CDR3: TGTGCCAGCAGCTCAGGGCCCCAGGGGGGCTACACCTTC.

The table lists this clonotype with a few counts. CDR3 amino acids: CASSLLILNTGELFF. The CDR3 region has the DNA TGTGCCAGCAGCCTTCTTATTTTGAACACCGGGGAGCTGTTTTTT. This chain connects TRBV5-6 to TRBJ2-2; no firm D call. V was pared by 4 bases and J by 1 base, with 11 bases between. Per the germline V gene, CDR1 is SGHDT and CDR2 is YYEEEE. The CDR3 runs 15 residues.

The CDR3 sequence: CASSLEGRNGYTF. CDR3 DNA sequence: TGTGCCAGCAGCTTAGAGGGCCGGAATGGCTACACCTTC. The chain combines TRBV7-6 with TRBJ1-2; D not certain. The CDR3 is 13 residues long. The germline V gene has CDR1 SGHVS and CDR2 FNYEAQ. V was pared by 1 base and J by 6 bases, with 9 bases between.

This clonotype was picked up a small number of times. The chain links TRBV27 to TRBJ2-3; 8 bases align to TRBD1. Germline-derived CDR1 and CDR2 are MNHEY and SMNVEV (reference sequence). This CDR3 is 15 amino acids long. The junction had 4 bases not matched to a gene; V was cut back by 3 bases and J by 2 bases. The CDR3 is CASSFGTGNTDTQYF. The CDR3 nucleotides are TGTGCCAGCAGTTTCGGGACAGGAAACACAGATACGCAGTATTTT.

This clonotype was seen a handful of times. CDR3 sequence reads: CASSGGRRETQYF. Written as DNA, the CDR3 is TGTGCCAGCAGTGGGGGTAGGAGAGAGACCCAGTACTTC. J is TRBJ2-5 and V is TRBV2; D remains ambiguous. The ends were cut back, 4 bases at V and 4 bases at J, with 10 bases in the middle. CDR1 is SNHLY and CDR2 is FYNNEI in the germline V gene. CDR3 length: 13 residues.

This chain links TRBV5-1 with TRBJ1-2, with 8 nucleotides matching TRBD1. CDR3 size: 16 residues. The J segment lost 2 bases and the V segment lost 4 bases, leaving 10 bases of the junction unmatched. From germline, CDR1 is SGHRS and CDR2 YFSETQ. The CDR3 DNA is TGCGCCAGCAGCAATGGACAGGGAGCTATAAACTATGGCTACACCTTC. It is translated as CASSNGQGAINYGYTF.